The rows below give T cell receptor beta chains drawn from one sample of a study of metastatic and nonmetastatic thyroid tumors. TCRdb called clones again from the PCR reads with MiXCR. The sample has 20,000 to 25,000 clones; roughly 22% are singletons. The sample taken for sequencing was tumor tissue. Every receptor here comes from a female donor with papillary thyroid cancer or a benign thyroid nodule (not recorded which). Some clones in this sample may be carry-over from other donors' samples. CDR3s include the opening cysteine and the closing phenylalanine or tryptophan. Each record gives: CDR3 DNA, CDR3 protein, clone size, CDR3 length, J gene, V gene, D gene. D genes are given only for firm matches. The size of a clone is reported for some rows only, either as once, few or many, or as a class for expanded clones.

TGCAGCGTAGCGGCGGAGGTAGGGACAGGTGGCTACGAGCAGTACTTC CSVAAEVGTGGYEQYF many 16 TRBJ2-7 TRBV29-1 TRBD1
TGTGCCAGCAGCTGGGGGGGACAGGGCGGTAATGAAAAACTGTTTTTT CASSWGGQGGNEKLFF many 16 TRBJ1-4 TRBV7-9 TRBD1
TGTGCCAGCAGTTTCCGGACTCCTAATGAAAAACTGTTTTTT CASSFRTPNEKLFF medium-sized 14 TRBJ1-4 TRBV28 -
TGTGCCAGCAGCTTTTTGGCCCATCAAGAGACCCAGTACTTC CASSFLAHQETQYF - 14 TRBJ2-5 TRBV11-2 -
TGTGCCAGCAGTTTAAGGGGACATAGCTACGGGCAGTACTTC CASSLRGHSYGQYF many 14 TRBJ2-7 TRBV28 -
TGTGCCAGCAGTGAAGAAGACTCTGGGGCCAACGTCCTGACTTTC CASSEEDSGANVLTF many 15 TRBJ2-6 TRBV6-1 -
TGCAGTGCCCTGGGGGACAGGGGTTTCAAGTTTCAAGAGACCCAGTACTTC CSALGDRGFKFQETQYF many 17 TRBJ2-5 TRBV20-1 TRBD1
TGTGCCAGCACCATACTAGCGGGAGCCTACGAGCAGTACTTC CASTILAGAYEQYF - 14 TRBJ2-7 TRBV6-4 TRBD2
TGCAGTCCCAAGGCGGGAGTTGGCTACGAGCAGTACTTC CSPKAGVGYEQYF medium-sized 13 TRBJ2-7 TRBV20-1 TRBD2
TGTGCCAGCAGTAACCAGGGCGAGAGCGAGACCCAGTACTTC CASSNQGESETQYF few 14 TRBJ2-5 TRBV28 -
TGTGCCAGCAGCTCCTCGACTAGCGGCTACGAGCAGTACTTC CASSSSTSGYEQYF few 14 TRBJ2-7 TRBV11-2 TRBD2
TGTGCCAGCACATCCCCCGGCTCCAGACTGGGTACCGGGGGGCTGTTTTTT CASTSPGSRLGTGGLFF - 17 TRBJ2-2 TRBV6-1 -
TGCGCCAGCAGTTCCGGGACAGGGAACCACGAGCAGTACTTC CASSSGTGNHEQYF - 14 TRBJ2-7 TRBV5-1 TRBD1
TGTGCCAGCAGCTTAGCGCAGGGCTATAACACTGAAGCTTTCTTT CASSLAQGYNTEAFF many 15 TRBJ1-1 TRBV7-9 -
TGTGCCAGCAGTTTCTCCAACTCCTACGAGCAGTACTTC CASSFSNSYEQYF many 13 TRBJ2-7 TRBV28 -
TGTGCCAGCAGCTTACGTCAAGCGGGAAATTCCTACAATGAGCAGTTCTTC CASSLRQAGNSYNEQFF - 17 TRBJ2-1 TRBV7-3 TRBD2
TGCAGTGCTAGACTAGGGACAGGGAATTCACCCCTCCACTTT CSARLGTGNSPLHF many 14 TRBJ1-6 TRBV20-1 TRBD1
TGTGCCAGCGCCGGGCCGGGACAGAACTACGAGCAGTACTTC CASAGPGQNYEQYF - 14 TRBJ2-7 TRBV2 TRBD1
TGTGCCAACAGTTTATCTCCGGTCTCCTACGAGCAGTGCTTC CANSLSPVSYEQCF - 14 TRBJ2-7 TRBV28 -
TGCAGTGCTAGGGGCCGGGACGGCTTGAGGAGGGCTTTCTTT CSARGRDGLRRAFF many 14 TRBJ1-1 TRBV20-1 -
TGTGCCAGCAGTGGGACAGCTGACTACAGGAGCTCCTACAATGAGCAGTTCTTC CASSGTADYRSSYNEQFF medium-sized 18 TRBJ2-1 TRBV6-1 -
TGTGCCAGCAGTGACTCGACTAGCGGGAGTGAGCAGTTCTTC CASSDSTSGSEQFF many 14 TRBJ2-1 TRBV6-4 TRBD2
TGTGCCAGCAGCATATCCGGGACTAGCGTTTACAATGAGCAGTTCTTC CASSISGTSVYNEQFF - 16 TRBJ2-1 TRBV11-2 TRBD2
TGTGCCAGCAGTTTAAAGGGATTAGCGGGACTTTCGGGCTCCTACGAGCAGTACTTC CASSLKGLAGLSGSYEQYF - 19 TRBJ2-7 TRBV12-3/TRBV12-4 TRBD2
TGTGCCAGCAGCGTCGATACAGGGCTCGAGCAGTACTTC CASSVDTGLEQYF - 13 TRBJ2-7 TRBV6-1 -
TGTTCCAGCAGCCGGGACATCTCTGGAAACACCATATATTTT CSSSRDISGNTIYF - 14 TRBJ1-3 TRBV7-2 -
TGTGCCAGCAGTTATCCCAAGGGGGGAGTAGAAGAAAAACTGTTTTTT CASSYPKGGVEEKLFF - 16 TRBJ1-4 TRBV6-5 -
TGTGCCAGCAGCTTACCCGTCTGGGAGGGAGCCGGGGGGGCCAACGTCCTGACTTTC CASSLPVWEGAGGANVLTF many 19 TRBJ2-6 TRBV9 TRBD2
TGTGCCAGTAGTACTAGCGCGGTATACGAGCAGTACTTC CASSTSAVYEQYF - 13 TRBJ2-7 TRBV19 -
TGCGCCAGCATCCAAGGGAAGGGACTAGCGCTTAGCACATATACGCAGTATTTT CASIQGKGLALSTYTQYF - 18 TRBJ2-3 TRBV4-1 TRBD2
TGTGCCAGCAGATCCACAATGGGAGAGCAGTACTTC CASRSTMGEQYF few 12 TRBJ2-7 TRBV7-9 -
TGTGCTAGTGGTCTGCCGACCCCCGGGACGGTTAACACTGAAGCTTTCTTT CASGLPTPGTVNTEAFF once 17 TRBJ1-1 TRBV12-5 -
TGTGCCAGCAGCCCACGGGACAGGGATAATTCACCCCTCCACTTT CASSPRDRDNSPLHF - 15 TRBJ1-6 TRBV7-2 TRBD1
TGTGCCAGCCAAAGCTCCGGGACAGCCCAAGAGACCCAGTACTTC CASQSSGTAQETQYF many 15 TRBJ2-5 TRBV6-2/TRBV6-3 TRBD1
TGTGCCAGCAGCTTAGGGCAGCTCACAGATACGCAGTATTTT CASSLGQLTDTQYF - 14 TRBJ2-3 TRBV7-9 -
TGTGCCAGTAGTGAGGGGACACTCCTAAACTATGGCTACACCTTC CASSEGTLLNYGYTF medium-sized 15 TRBJ1-2 TRBV19 -
TGTGCCAGCATGGGGACTACTCTCTCCTACAATGAGCAGTTCTTC CASMGTTLSYNEQFF medium-sized 15 TRBJ2-1 TRBV6-1 TRBD2
TGCGCCAGCAGCTTGGGGGACTTCTCGTCTACGGGGCAGTACTTC CASSLGDFSSTGQYF many 15 TRBJ2-7 TRBV5-1 -
TGCAGTGCTAGAGATCCGGACAGGGGGCTGTTCGAGCAGTACTTC CSARDPDRGLFEQYF few 15 TRBJ2-7 TRBV20-1 TRBD1
TGTGCCGTCTCCCAGGGGAACACTGAAGCTTTCTTT CAVSQGNTEAFF few 12 TRBJ1-1 TRBV24-1 -
TGTGCCAGCAACTTGGGGTTTGACGGGGAGCTGTTTTTT CASNLGFDGELFF - 13 TRBJ2-2 TRBV7-9 -
TGTGCCAGCAGTTTAGTCACCTACGAGCAGTACTTC CASSLVTYEQYF many 12 TRBJ2-7 TRBV7-9 -